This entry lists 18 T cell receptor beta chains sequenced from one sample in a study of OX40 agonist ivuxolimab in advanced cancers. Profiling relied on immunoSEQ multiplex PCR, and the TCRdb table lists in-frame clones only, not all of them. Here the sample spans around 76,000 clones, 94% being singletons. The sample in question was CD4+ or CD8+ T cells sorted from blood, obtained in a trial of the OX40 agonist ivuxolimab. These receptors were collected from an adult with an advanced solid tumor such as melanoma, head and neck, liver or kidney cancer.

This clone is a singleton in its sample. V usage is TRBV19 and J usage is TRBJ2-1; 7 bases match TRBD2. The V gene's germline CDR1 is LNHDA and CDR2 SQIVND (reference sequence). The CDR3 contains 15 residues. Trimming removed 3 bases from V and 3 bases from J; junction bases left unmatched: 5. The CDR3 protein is CASSIASGNYNEQFF. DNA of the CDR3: TGTGCCAGTAGTATTGCCAGCGGGAACTACAATGAGCAGTTCTTC.

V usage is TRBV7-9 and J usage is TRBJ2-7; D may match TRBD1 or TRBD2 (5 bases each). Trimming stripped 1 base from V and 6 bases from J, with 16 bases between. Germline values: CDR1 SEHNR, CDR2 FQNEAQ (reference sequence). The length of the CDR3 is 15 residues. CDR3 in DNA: TGTGCCAGCAGCTTAGACCCGGGGCCGGGGCTCGAGCAGTACTTC. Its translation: CASSLDPGPGLEQYF.

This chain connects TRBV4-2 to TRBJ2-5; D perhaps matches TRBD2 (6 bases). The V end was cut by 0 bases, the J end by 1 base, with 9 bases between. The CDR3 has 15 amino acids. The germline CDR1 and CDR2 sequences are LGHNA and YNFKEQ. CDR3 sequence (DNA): TGTGCCAGCAGCCAAGAAGGAGGGACCCAAGAGACCCAGTACTTC. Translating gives CASSQEGGTQETQYF.

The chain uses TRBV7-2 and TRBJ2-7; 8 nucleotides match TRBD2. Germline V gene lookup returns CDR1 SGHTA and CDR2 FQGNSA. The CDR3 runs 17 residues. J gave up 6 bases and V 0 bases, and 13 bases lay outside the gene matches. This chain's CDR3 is CASSLAPSGTRFGEQYF. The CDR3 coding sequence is TGTGCCAGCAGCTTAGCCCCATCCGGGACTAGATTCGGCGAGCAGTACTTC.

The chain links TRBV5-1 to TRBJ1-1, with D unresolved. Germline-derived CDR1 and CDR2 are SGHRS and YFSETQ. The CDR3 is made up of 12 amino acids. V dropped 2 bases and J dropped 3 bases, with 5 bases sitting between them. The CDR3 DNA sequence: TGCGCCAGCAGCTTCGGGTACACTGAAGCTTTCTTT. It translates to CASSFGYTEAFF. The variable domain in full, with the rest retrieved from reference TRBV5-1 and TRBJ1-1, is KAGVTQTPRYLIKTRGQQVTLSCSPISGHRSVSWYQQTPGQGLQFLFEYFSETQRNKGNFPGRFSGRQFSNSRSEMNVSTLELGDSALYLCASSFGYTEAFFGQGTRLTVV.

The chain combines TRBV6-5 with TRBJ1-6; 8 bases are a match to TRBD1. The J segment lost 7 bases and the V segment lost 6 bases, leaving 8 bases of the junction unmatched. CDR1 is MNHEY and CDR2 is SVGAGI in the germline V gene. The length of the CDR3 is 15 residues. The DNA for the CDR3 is TGTGCCAGCAGCCTCGGACAGGGAGAAAATTCACCCCTCCACTTT. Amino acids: CASSLGQGENSPLHF.

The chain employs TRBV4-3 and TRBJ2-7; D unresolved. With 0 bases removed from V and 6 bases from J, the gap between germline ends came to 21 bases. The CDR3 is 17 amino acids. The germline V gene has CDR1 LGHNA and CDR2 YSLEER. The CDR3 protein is CASSQDARSSGSPEQYF. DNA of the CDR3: TGCGCCAGCAGCCAAGACGCGAGGTCCTCTGGAAGTCCCGAGCAGTACTTC.

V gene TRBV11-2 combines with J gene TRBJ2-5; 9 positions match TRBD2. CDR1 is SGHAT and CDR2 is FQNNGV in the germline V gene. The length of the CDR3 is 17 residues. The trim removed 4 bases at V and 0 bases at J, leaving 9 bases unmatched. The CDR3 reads CASSSLSSGGYQETQYF. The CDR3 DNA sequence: TGTGCCAGCAGCTCCCTCTCCAGCGGGGGGTACCAAGAGACCCAGTACTTC.

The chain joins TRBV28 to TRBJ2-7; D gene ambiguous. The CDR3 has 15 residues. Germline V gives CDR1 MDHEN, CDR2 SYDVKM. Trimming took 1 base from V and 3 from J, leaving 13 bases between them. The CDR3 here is CASSLSPKGSYEQYF. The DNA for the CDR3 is TGTGCCAGCAGTTTATCCCCTAAAGGAAGCTACGAGCAGTACTTC.

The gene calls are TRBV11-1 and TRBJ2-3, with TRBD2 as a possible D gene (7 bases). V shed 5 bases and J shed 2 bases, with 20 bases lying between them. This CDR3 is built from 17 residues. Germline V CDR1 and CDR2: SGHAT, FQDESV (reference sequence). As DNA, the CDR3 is TGTGCCAGCAGCCGAGGGGGGCGGGAGAGTTCCACAGATACGCAGTATTTT. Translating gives CASSRGGRESSTDTQYF.

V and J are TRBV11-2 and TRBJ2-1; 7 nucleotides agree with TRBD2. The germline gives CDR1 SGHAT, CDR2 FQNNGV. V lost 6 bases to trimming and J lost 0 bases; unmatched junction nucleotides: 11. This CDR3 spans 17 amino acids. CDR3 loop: CASSPWGGGSSYNEQFF. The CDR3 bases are TGTGCCAGCAGTCCCTGGGGGGGAGGGAGCTCCTACAATGAGCAGTTCTTC.

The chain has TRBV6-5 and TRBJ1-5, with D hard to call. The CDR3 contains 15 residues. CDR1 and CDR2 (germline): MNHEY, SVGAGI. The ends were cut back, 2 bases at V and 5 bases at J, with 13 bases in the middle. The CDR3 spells CASSYPISWDQPQHF. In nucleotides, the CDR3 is TGTGCCAGCAGTTACCCTATCTCCTGGGATCAGCCCCAGCATTTT.

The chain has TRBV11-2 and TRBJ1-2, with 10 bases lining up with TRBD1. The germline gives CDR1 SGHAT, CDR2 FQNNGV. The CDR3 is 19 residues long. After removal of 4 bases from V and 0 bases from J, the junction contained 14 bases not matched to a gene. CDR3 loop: CASSSPGTGDPTANYGYTF. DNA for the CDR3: TGTGCCAGCAGCTCCCCCGGGACAGGGGACCCAACGGCTAACTATGGCTACACCTTC.

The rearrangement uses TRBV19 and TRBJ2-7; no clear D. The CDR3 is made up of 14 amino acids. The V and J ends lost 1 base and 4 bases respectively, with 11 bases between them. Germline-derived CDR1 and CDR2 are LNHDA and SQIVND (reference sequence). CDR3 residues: CASSIAWGRYEQYF. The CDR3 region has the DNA TGTGCCAGTAGTATAGCATGGGGTAGATACGAGCAGTACTTC.

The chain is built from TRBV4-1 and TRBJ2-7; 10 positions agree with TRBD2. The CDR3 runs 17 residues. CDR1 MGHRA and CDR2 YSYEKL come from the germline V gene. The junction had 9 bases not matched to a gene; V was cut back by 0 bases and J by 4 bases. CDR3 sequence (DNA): TGCGCCAGCAGCCAAGACCCCAGCGGGGGGGCCCAGTACGAGCAGTACTTC. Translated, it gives CASSQDPSGGAQYEQYF.

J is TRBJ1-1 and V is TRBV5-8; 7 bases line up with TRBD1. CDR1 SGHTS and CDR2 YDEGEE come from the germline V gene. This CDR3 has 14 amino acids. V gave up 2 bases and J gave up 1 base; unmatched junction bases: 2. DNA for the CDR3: TGTGCCAGCAGCTTTGGGACAGCGAACACTGAAGCTTTCTTT. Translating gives CASSFGTANTEAFF.

The CDR3 sequence is CASSELGLGFYEQYF. The DNA for the CDR3 is TGTGCCAGCAGTGAGTTAGGGTTGGGATTTTACGAGCAGTACTTC. The chain uses TRBV6-1 and TRBJ2-7; D unclear. The V end lost 3 bases, the J end lost 4 bases, and 16 bases lay between the germline ends. CDR1 MNHNS and CDR2 SASEGT come from the germline V gene. The CDR3 consists of 15 residues.

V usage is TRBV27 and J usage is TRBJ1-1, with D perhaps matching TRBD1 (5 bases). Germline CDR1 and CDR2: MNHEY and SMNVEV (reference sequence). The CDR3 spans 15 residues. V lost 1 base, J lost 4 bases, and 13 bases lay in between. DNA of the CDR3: TGTGCCAGCAGTTTATGGGCGGGGGGGGGCACTGAAGCTTTCTTT. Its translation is CASSLWAGGGTEAFF.